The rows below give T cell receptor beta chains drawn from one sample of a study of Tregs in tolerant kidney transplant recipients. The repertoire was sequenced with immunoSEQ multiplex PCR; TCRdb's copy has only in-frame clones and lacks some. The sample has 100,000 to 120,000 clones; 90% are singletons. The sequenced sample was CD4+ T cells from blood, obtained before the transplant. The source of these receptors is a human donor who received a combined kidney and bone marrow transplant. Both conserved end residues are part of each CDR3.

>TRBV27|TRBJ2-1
CASSQALAGGPREQFF
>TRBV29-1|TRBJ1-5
CSVANGGEYSNQPQHF
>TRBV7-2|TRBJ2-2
CASSPRVHGELFF
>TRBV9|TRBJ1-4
CASSKGQGASANEKLFF
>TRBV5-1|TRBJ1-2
CASSLDGGDYGYTF
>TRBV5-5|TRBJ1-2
CASSLTAGAEGYGYTF
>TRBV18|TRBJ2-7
CASSRDTAYEQYF
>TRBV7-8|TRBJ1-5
CASSPRGGEYQPQHF
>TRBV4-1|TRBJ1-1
CASSQTGTGVAFF
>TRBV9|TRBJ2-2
CASTPRAGELFF
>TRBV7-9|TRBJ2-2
CASTSPGAGTGELFF
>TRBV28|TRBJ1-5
CASKRGGSNQPQHF
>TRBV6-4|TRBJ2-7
CAPMTSGQSMALNYEQYF
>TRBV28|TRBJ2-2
CASTPLRGSGSRNTGELFF
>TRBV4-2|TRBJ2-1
CASSQASILTYNEQFF
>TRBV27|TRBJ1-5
CASSRIPGGGGNQPQHF
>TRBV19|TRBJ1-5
CASSMGQLHRYQPQHF
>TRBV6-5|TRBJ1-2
CASSYSGRSGGYTF
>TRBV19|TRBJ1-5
CASSDSGVGNQPQHF
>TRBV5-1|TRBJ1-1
CASSNYRDTEAFF
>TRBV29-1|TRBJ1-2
CSVGKNGYTF
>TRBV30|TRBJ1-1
CAWSPNPNREPRTEAFF
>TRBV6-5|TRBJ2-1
CASIRSTSGRHEQFF
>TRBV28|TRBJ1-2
CASSSDRGLTF
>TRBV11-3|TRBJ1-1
CASSLDPDTEAFF
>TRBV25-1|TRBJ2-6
CASSSQGQSRANVLTF
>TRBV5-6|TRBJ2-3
CASSFRPGEDTQYF
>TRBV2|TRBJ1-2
CASSQDSGGYGYTF
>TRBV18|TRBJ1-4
CASSPNGGAGEKLFF
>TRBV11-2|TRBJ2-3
CASSGGGYLFTDTQYF
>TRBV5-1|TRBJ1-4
CASSPKQGLGEKLFF
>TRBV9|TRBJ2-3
CASSRTSGADTQYF
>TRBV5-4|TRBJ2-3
CAAGAHRATDTQYF
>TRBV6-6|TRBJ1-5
CASSYSGSSGQPQHF
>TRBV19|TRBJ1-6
CASSIGLLNSPLHF
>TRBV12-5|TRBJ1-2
CASGGRAGTGGLGYTF
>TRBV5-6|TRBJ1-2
CASSLRGTGSSNGYTF
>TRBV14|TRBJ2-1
CASSQDRVRANEQFF
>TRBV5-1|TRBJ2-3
CASSSGLARTDTQYF